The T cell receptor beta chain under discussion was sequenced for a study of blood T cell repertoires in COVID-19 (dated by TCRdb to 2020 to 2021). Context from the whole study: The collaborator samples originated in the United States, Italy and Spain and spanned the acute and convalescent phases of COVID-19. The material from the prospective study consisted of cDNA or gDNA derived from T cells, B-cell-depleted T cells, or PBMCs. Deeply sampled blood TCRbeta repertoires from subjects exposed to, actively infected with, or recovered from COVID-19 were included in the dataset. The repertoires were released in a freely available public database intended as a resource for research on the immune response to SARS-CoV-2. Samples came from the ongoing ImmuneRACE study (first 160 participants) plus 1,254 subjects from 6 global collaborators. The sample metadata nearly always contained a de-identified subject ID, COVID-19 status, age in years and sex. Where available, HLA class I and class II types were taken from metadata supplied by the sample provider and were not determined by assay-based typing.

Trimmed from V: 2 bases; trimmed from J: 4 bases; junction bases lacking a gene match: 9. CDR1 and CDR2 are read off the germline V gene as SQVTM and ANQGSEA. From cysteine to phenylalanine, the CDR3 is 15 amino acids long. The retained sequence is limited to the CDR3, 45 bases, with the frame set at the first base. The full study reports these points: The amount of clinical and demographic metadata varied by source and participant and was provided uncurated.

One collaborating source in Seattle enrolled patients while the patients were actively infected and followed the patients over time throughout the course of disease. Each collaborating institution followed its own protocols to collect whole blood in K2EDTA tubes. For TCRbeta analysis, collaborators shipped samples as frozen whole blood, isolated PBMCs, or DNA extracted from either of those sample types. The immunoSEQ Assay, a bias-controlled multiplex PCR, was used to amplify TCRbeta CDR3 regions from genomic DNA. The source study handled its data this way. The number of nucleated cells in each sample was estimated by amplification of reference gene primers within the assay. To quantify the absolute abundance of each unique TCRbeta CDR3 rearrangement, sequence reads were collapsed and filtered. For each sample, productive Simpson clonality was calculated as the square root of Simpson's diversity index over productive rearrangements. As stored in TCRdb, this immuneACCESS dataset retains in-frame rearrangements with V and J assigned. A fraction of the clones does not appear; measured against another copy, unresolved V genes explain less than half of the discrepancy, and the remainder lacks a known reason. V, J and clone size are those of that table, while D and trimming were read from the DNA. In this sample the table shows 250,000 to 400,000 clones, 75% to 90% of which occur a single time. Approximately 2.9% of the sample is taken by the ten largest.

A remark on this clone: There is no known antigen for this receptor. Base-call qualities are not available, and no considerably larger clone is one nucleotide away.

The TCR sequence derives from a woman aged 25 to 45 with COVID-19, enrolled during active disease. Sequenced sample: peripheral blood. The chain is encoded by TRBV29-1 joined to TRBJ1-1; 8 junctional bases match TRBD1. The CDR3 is CSVEPRRGTGTEAFF. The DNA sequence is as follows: TGCAGCGTTGAACCGAGGAGGGGGACAGGCACTGAAGCTTTCTTT. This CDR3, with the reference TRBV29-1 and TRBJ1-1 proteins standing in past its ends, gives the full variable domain SAVISQKPSRDICQRGTSLTIQCQVDSQVTMMFWYRQQPGQSLTLIATANQGSEATYESGFVIDKFPISRPNLTFSTLTVSNMSPEDSSIYLCSVEPRRGTGTEAFFGQGTRLTVV.